Following are 3 T cell receptor beta chains from one sample sequenced in a study of control samples from healthy donors and cancer patients. Libraries were prepared by immunoSEQ multiplex PCR; TCRdb keeps only in-frame clonotypes and omits some of them. Of roughly 70,000 clones in the sample, over 70% are singletons; the top ten hold over 25%. The material sequenced was blood. Receptor source: a man aged 45-65 years in good health.

The chain carries TRBV7-2 and TRBJ1-5; D unclear. The CDR3 has 13 residues. Germline lookup yields CDR1 SGHTA and CDR2 FQGNSA. V was trimmed by 1 base and J by 5 bases, leaving 6 bases between them. CDR3 residues: CASSLESDQPQHF. The CDR3 DNA is TGTGCCAGCAGCTTAGAGTCGGATCAGCCCCAGCATTTT.

J is TRBJ2-7 and V is TRBV7-9, with D possibly being TRBD1 (6 bases). Germline lookup yields CDR1 SEHNR and CDR2 FQNEAQ (reference sequence). The CDR3 has 14 residues. Trimming shortened V by 5 bases and J by 6 bases, and 17 bases separated the two germline ends. In nucleotides, the CDR3 is TGTGCCAGCAGCCACCAGGGGCTGGGGGTCGAGCAGTACTTC. It specifies CASSHQGLGVEQYF. Drawing the rest from reference TRBV7-9 and TRBJ2-7, the complete variable domain is DTGVSQNPRHKITKRGQNVTFRCDPISEHNRLYWYRQTLGQGPEFLTYFQNEAQLEKSRLLSDRFSAERPKGSFSTLEIQRTEQGDSAMYLCASSHQGLGVEQYFGPGTRLTVT.

J is TRBJ2-1 and V is TRBV7-2; TRBD2 aligns across 10 bases. The V segment lost 5 bases and the J segment 5 bases; nucleotides outside the gene matches: 3. CDR1 is SGHTA, CDR2 FQGNSA, per germline. The CDR3 totals 14 residues. CDR3 nucleotide sequence: TGTGCCAGCAGCCCGGGACTAGCGAACAATGAGCAGTTCTTC. Encoded protein: CASSPGLANNEQFF. The full variable domain, with the rest looked up from reference TRBV7-2 and TRBJ2-1, is GAGVSQSPSNKVTEKGKDVELRCDPISGHTALYWYRQSLGQGLEFLIYFQGNSAPDKSGLPSDRFSAERTGGSVSTLTIQRTQQEDSAVYLCASSPGLANNEQFFGPGTRLTVL.